These T cell receptor beta chains were read from a single sample in a study of cytomegalovirus exposure and HLA in healthy donors. Here immunoSEQ multiplex PCR was the method, and the copy in TCRdb shows in-frame clones only, minus some. This sample carries about 200,000 clones, around three quarters of them seen once, and the ten largest clones take 1.5% to 2%. Input material: PBMCs. These receptors were collected from a man aged 25-45 years in good health and CMV-seronegative. Each CDR3 is given with its conserved first and last residue. The D gene is left open where the match is weak. Size values are once, few and many counts, or a class for expanded clones, and some rows have none.

CDR3: CASSQRQGLEKLFF; DNA: TGCGCCAGCAGCCAACGACAGGGTTTAGAAAAACTGTTTTTT; D: TRBD1; V: TRBV4-1; length: 14; size: .; J: TRBJ1-4
CDR3: CASSPGTGAGGANVLTF; DNA: TGTGCCAGCAGCCCAGGGACAGGGGCGGGGGGGGCCAACGTCCTGACTTTC; D: TRBD1; V: TRBV5-4; length: 17; size: .; J: TRBJ2-6
CDR3: CASKMRDRGYYEQYF; DNA: TGCGCCAGCAAAATGAGAGACAGGGGCTATTACGAGCAGTACTTC; D: TRBD1; V: TRBV10-2; length: 15; size: .; J: TRBJ2-7
CDR3: CASSPGGQFYEQYF; DNA: TGTGCCAGCTCACCTGGCGGGCAGTTCTACGAGCAGTACTTC; D: .; V: TRBV18; length: 14; size: .; J: TRBJ2-7
CDR3: CASSRDKNQPQHF; DNA: TGTGCCAGTAGTAGGGACAAAAATCAGCCCCAGCATTTT; D: .; V: TRBV19; length: 13; size: .; J: TRBJ1-5
CDR3: CSASGGHGEQFF; DNA: TGCAGCGCCAGCGGGGGGCACGGTGAGCAGTTCTTC; D: TRBD2; V: TRBV29-1; length: 12; size: .; J: TRBJ2-1
CDR3: CASSLGQGNYEQYF; DNA: TGTGCCAGCTCCCTGGGACAGGGTAACTACGAGCAGTACTTC; D: TRBD1; V: TRBV18; length: 14; size: .; J: TRBJ2-7
CDR3: CASSSGQGTNEKLFF; DNA: TGCGCCAGCAGCTCGGGACAGGGTACCAATGAAAAACTGTTTTTT; D: TRBD1; V: TRBV5-1; length: 15; size: .; J: TRBJ1-4
CDR3: CASNFGSGTNTDTQYF; DNA: .; D: .; V: TRBV7-6; length: 16; size: .; J: TRBJ2-3
CDR3: CASSLVQGGIYNEQFF; DNA: TGCGCCAGCAGCTTGGTACAGGGGGGAATATACAATGAGCAGTTCTTC; D: TRBD1; V: TRBV5-1; length: 16; size: few; J: TRBJ2-1
CDR3: CASSLQYFAKNIQYF; DNA: TGTGCCAGCAGTTTACAGTATTTCGCCAAAAACATTCAGTACTTC; D: .; V: TRBV27; length: 15; size: .; J: TRBJ2-4
CDR3: CSSTLGGETQYF; DNA: TGTTCCAGCACCTTAGGCGGAGAGACCCAGTACTTC; D: .; V: TRBV7-9; length: 12; size: .; J: TRBJ2-5
CDR3: CASSEAGREGQYF; DNA: TGTGCCAGCAGTGAAGCCGGACGGGAAGGGCAGTACTTC; D: .; V: TRBV2; length: 13; size: .; J: TRBJ2-5
CDR3: CASSMALGGHEQFF; DNA: TGTGCCAGTAGTATGGCCCTAGGGGGACATGAGCAGTTCTTC; D: .; V: TRBV19; length: 14; size: .; J: TRBJ2-1
CDR3: CASSPISGGPQETQYF; DNA: TGTGCCAGCTCCCCTATTAGCGGGGGCCCACAAGAGACCCAGTACTTC; D: TRBD2; V: TRBV18; length: 16; size: .; J: TRBJ2-5
CDR3: CASSRRAGSNEQFF; DNA: TGTGCCAGCAGCCGGCGAGCGGGAAGTAATGAGCAGTTCTTC; D: TRBD2; V: TRBV4-2; length: 14; size: many; J: TRBJ2-1
CDR3: CSAVLWLAGGDTQYF; DNA: TGCAGCGCCGTCCTCTGGCTAGCGGGAGGGGATACGCAGTATTTT; D: TRBD2; V: TRBV29-1; length: 15; size: .; J: TRBJ2-3
CDR3: CASRSPGLETQYF; DNA: TGTGCCAGCAGATCACCGGGACTAGAGACCCAGTACTTC; D: .; V: TRBV6-5; length: 13; size: .; J: TRBJ2-5
CDR3: CAWTGVVAYNSPLHF; DNA: TGTGCCTGGACAGGGGTCGTTGCCTATAATTCACCCCTCCACTTT; D: .; V: TRBV30; length: 15; size: .; J: TRBJ1-6
CDR3: CSVRGQGVSTDTQYF; DNA: TGCAGCGTCCGAGGACAGGGAGTAAGCACAGATACGCAGTATTTT; D: TRBD1; V: TRBV29-1; length: 15; size: few; J: TRBJ2-3
CDR3: CSAGDRGRSGANVLTF; DNA: TGCAGCGCCGGGGACAGGGGGCGCTCTGGGGCCAACGTCCTGACTTTC; D: TRBD1; V: TRBV29-1; length: 16; size: .; J: TRBJ2-6
CDR3: CASKAGGNPDTQYF; DNA: TGTGCCAGCAAAGCGGGAGGGAACCCAGATACGCAGTATTTT; D: TRBD2; V: TRBV19; length: 14; size: .; J: TRBJ2-3
CDR3: CASSLTAGGPDTQYF; DNA: TGTGCCAGCAGCTTGACAGCGGGAGGGCCAGATACGCAGTATTTT; D: TRBD2; V: TRBV11-3; length: 15; size: .; J: TRBJ2-3
CDR3: CASSQTQQGAGEKLFF; DNA: TGCGCCAGCAGTCAGACCCAACAGGGGGCTGGTGAAAAACTGTTTTTT; D: TRBD1; V: TRBV5-1; length: 16; size: .; J: TRBJ1-4
CDR3: CATSSGTGINTEAFF; DNA: TGTGCCACCAGCAGCGGGACAGGGATAAACACTGAAGCTTTCTTT; D: TRBD1; V: TRBV15; length: 15; size: .; J: TRBJ1-1
CDR3: CASSEERVSTDTQYF; DNA: TGTGCCAGCAGTGAAGAGCGGGTTAGCACAGATACGCAGTATTTT; D: .; V: TRBV2; length: 15; size: .; J: TRBJ2-3
CDR3: CASTSKGAGETQYF; DNA: TGTGCCAGCACCTCCAAGGGGGCCGGGGAGACCCAGTACTTC; D: TRBD1; V: TRBV9; length: 14; size: .; J: TRBJ2-5
CDR3: CASSLGFGGSYEQYF; DNA: TGTGCCAGCAGCTTAGGGTTCGGGGGTTCCTACGAGCAGTACTTC; D: .; V: TRBV7-3; length: 15; size: .; J: TRBJ2-7
CDR3: CASSLRTGYDQPQHF; DNA: TGTGCCAGCAGCTTGCGGACAGGGTATGATCAGCCCCAGCATTTT; D: TRBD1; V: TRBV5-6; length: 15; size: .; J: TRBJ1-5
CDR3: CASSPFRGNTQYF; DNA: TGTGCCAGCAGCCCTTTTAGGGGAAATACGCAGTATTTT; D: .; V: TRBV7-3; length: 13; size: once; J: TRBJ2-3
CDR3: CASSLLAGDTGELFF; DNA: TGTGCCAGCAGCTTACTAGCGGGAGACACCGGGGAGCTGTTTTTT; D: TRBD2; V: TRBV2; length: 15; size: .; J: TRBJ2-2
CDR3: CASSYSTSGQQETQYF; DNA: TGTGCCAGCAGTTACAGTACTAGCGGCCAACAAGAGACCCAGTACTTC; D: TRBD2; V: TRBV6-5; length: 16; size: .; J: TRBJ2-5
CDR3: CAISASQGTRETQYF; DNA: TGTGCCATCAGTGCAAGCCAGGGGACCAGGGAGACCCAGTACTTC; D: .; V: TRBV10-3; length: 15; size: .; J: TRBJ2-5
CDR3: CASSYSGLAGDEQYF; DNA: TGTGCCAGCAGTTACTCAGGACTAGCGGGAGACGAGCAGTACTTC; D: TRBD2; V: TRBV6-5; length: 15; size: .; J: TRBJ2-7
CDR3: CATVRGGRSNYGYTF; DNA: TGTGCCACTGTTCGGGGGGGCCGATCTAACTATGGCTACACCTTC; D: .; V: TRBV19; length: 15; size: .; J: TRBJ1-2
CDR3: CASSLTETELTYEQYF; DNA: TGTGCCAGCAGTCTGACAGAGACCGAATTAACCTACGAGCAGTACTTC; D: .; V: TRBV27; length: 16; size: .; J: TRBJ2-7
CDR3: CASSSLGGNTGELFF; DNA: TGTGCCAGCAGTTCCCTAGGGGGGAACACCGGGGAGCTGTTTTTT; D: .; V: TRBV6-5; length: 15; size: .; J: TRBJ2-2
CDR3: CASSLEPRENTEAFF; DNA: TGTGCCAGCAGCTTAGAGCCCCGAGAGAACACTGAAGCTTTCTTT; D: .; V: TRBV11-2; length: 15; size: .; J: TRBJ1-1
CDR3: CASSFFLQGYEQYF; DNA: TGCGCCAGCAGCTTTTTCCTACAGGGGTATGAGCAGTACTTC; D: TRBD1; V: TRBV5-1; length: 14; size: .; J: TRBJ2-7
CDR3: CASSHWASGTNTYEQYF; DNA: TGCGCCAGCAGCCACTGGGCCTCCGGGACAAATACCTACGAGCAGTACTTC; D: .; V: TRBV4-1; length: 17; size: .; J: TRBJ2-7
CDR3: CASSPRGGRNTEAFF; DNA: TGTGCCAGCAGCCCACGCGGGGGGCGGAACACTGAAGCTTTCTTT; D: .; V: TRBV9; length: 15; size: few; J: TRBJ1-1
CDR3: CASSPGTRGKETQYF; DNA: TGCGCCAGCAGCCCCGGGACTAGAGGGAAAGAGACCCAGTACTTC; D: TRBD2; V: TRBV5-1; length: 15; size: .; J: TRBJ2-5
CDR3: CASRDRGSFTEAFF; DNA: TGTGCCAGTAGGGACAGGGGGTCTTTCACTGAAGCTTTCTTT; D: TRBD1; V: TRBV19; length: 14; size: .; J: TRBJ1-1
CDR3: CASSQQGALSYEQYF; DNA: TGTGCCAGCAGTCAACAGGGGGCGTTATCCTACGAGCAGTACTTC; D: TRBD1; V: TRBV28; length: 15; size: .; J: TRBJ2-7
CDR3: CASSLSGSGNEQFF; DNA: TGTGCCAGCAGTTTAAGCGGGAGCGGAAATGAGCAGTTCTTC; D: TRBD2; V: TRBV11-3; length: 14; size: .; J: TRBJ2-1